These T cell receptor beta chains were read from a single sample in a study of Ad26.COV2.S vaccination and SARS-CoV-2 variants. Using immunoSEQ multiplex PCR, the repertoire was profiled, and TCRdb retains in-frame clones only, with some absent. The sample lists approximately 460,000 clones; roughly nine tenths were seen once. The material sequenced was peripheral blood, taken in a trial of Ad26.COV2.S vaccine versus placebo. These receptors all stem from a person aged 18-65 years who received the Ad26.COV2.S COVID-19 vaccine or a placebo. Each CDR3 is given with its conserved first and last residue. The order of the fields is CDR3 DNA, CDR3 protein, clone size, V gene, J gene, D gene. A D gene is named only where the DNA matches it firmly. Part of the rows lack a size; the others show once, few, many or a class for expanded clones.

CDR3nt: TGTGCCAGTAGTATTGCCGCAATCGACAATGAGCAGTTCTTC; CDR3aa: CASSIAAIDNEQFF; abundance: -; v_gene: TRBV19; j_gene: TRBJ2-1; d_gene: -
CDR3nt: TGTGCCAGCAGCTTAGATAGCACCAGCAATCAGCCCCAGCATTTT; CDR3aa: CASSLDSTSNQPQHF; abundance: few; v_gene: TRBV7-2; j_gene: TRBJ1-5; d_gene: -
CDR3nt: TGTGCCACCAGCAGGCTGGCTAGCGGGGAGTACAATGAGCAGTTCTTC; CDR3aa: CATSRLASGEYNEQFF; abundance: -; v_gene: TRBV15; j_gene: TRBJ2-1; d_gene: TRBD2
CDR3nt: TGTGCCAGCAGCCCCCCCGGGGCTAGCCCCTACAATGAGCAGTTCTTC; CDR3aa: CASSPPGASPYNEQFF; abundance: -; v_gene: TRBV7-3; j_gene: TRBJ2-1; d_gene: -
CDR3nt: TGTGCCAGCGACGGGGGCAGGGGAGTATACGAGCAGTACTTC; CDR3aa: CASDGGRGVYEQYF; abundance: -; v_gene: TRBV28; j_gene: TRBJ2-7; d_gene: -
CDR3nt: TGTGCCAGCAGCTCCGAACGGACGAGCAATCAGCCCCAGCATTTT; CDR3aa: CASSSERTSNQPQHF; abundance: -; v_gene: TRBV7-9; j_gene: TRBJ1-5; d_gene: -
CDR3nt: TGCGCCAGCAGCCAAGATAAAAGCGCCAGAACAGATACGCAGTATTTT; CDR3aa: CASSQDKSARTDTQYF; abundance: -; v_gene: TRBV4-1; j_gene: TRBJ2-3; d_gene: -
CDR3nt: TGTGCCAGCTCACCGACAGGGGTCAACTACGAGCAGTACTTC; CDR3aa: CASSPTGVNYEQYF; abundance: -; v_gene: TRBV18; j_gene: TRBJ2-7; d_gene: TRBD1
CDR3nt: TGTGCCAGCAGCTTAATAGGGGCCGGTAGCAATCAGCCCCAGCATTTT; CDR3aa: CASSLIGAGSNQPQHF; abundance: -; v_gene: TRBV7-8; j_gene: TRBJ1-5; d_gene: -
CDR3nt: TGTGCCAGCAGCTTACTTAGCGCGGGTTTAGCCTACGAGCAGTACTTC; CDR3aa: CASSLLSAGLAYEQYF; abundance: -; v_gene: TRBV11-3; j_gene: TRBJ2-7; d_gene: -
CDR3nt: TGTGCCAGCAGTCGGGCGGGAGGCCTCTCCTACGAGCAGTACTTC; CDR3aa: CASSRAGGLSYEQYF; abundance: -; v_gene: TRBV28; j_gene: TRBJ2-7; d_gene: TRBD2
CDR3nt: TGTGCCAGCAGTTCATTCCAGATCAATCAGCCCCAGCATTTT; CDR3aa: CASSSFQINQPQHF; abundance: -; v_gene: TRBV27; j_gene: TRBJ1-5; d_gene: -
CDR3nt: TGTGCCAGTAGATATGATGGGACAGGGAATTCACCCCTCCACTTT; CDR3aa: CASRYDGTGNSPLHF; abundance: once; v_gene: TRBV19; j_gene: TRBJ1-6; d_gene: TRBD1
CDR3nt: TGTGCCAGCAGAAGGACAGGGGGCAACACCGGGGAGCTGTTTTTT; CDR3aa: CASRRTGGNTGELFF; abundance: few; v_gene: TRBV7-6; j_gene: TRBJ2-2; d_gene: TRBD1
CDR3nt: TGTGCCAGCAGCCATAGCGGGGGGGCCTCAGATACGCAGTATTTT; CDR3aa: CASSHSGGASDTQYF; abundance: -; v_gene: TRBV9; j_gene: TRBJ2-3; d_gene: TRBD2
CDR3nt: TGTGCCAGCAGCCCCAGGTTCGGTGCAACTAATGAAAAACTGTTTTTT; CDR3aa: CASSPRFGATNEKLFF; abundance: -; v_gene: TRBV7-9; j_gene: TRBJ1-4; d_gene: -
CDR3nt: TGCAGCGTTGAAAACTCTCTGGAGTCCTACAATGAGCAGTTCTTC; CDR3aa: CSVENSLESYNEQFF; abundance: -; v_gene: TRBV29-1; j_gene: TRBJ2-1; d_gene: -
CDR3nt: TGTGCCAGCAGTGAAGCGGGGATTTTCACCGGGGAGCTGTTTTTT; CDR3aa: CASSEAGIFTGELFF; abundance: -; v_gene: TRBV6-1; j_gene: TRBJ2-2; d_gene: -
CDR3nt: TGTGCCAGCAGCTTCGGCGGGGGGACGTACAATGAGCAGTTCTTC; CDR3aa: CASSFGGGTYNEQFF; abundance: -; v_gene: TRBV11-2; j_gene: TRBJ2-1; d_gene: TRBD2
CDR3nt: TGTGCCAGCATGCGAACAGGGTCCGAAAAACTGTTTTTT; CDR3aa: CASMRTGSEKLFF; abundance: -; v_gene: TRBV5-5; j_gene: TRBJ1-4; d_gene: -
CDR3nt: TGTGCCAGTCACGCTCTTCGACAGGGAGATGAAAAACTGTTTTTT; CDR3aa: CASHALRQGDEKLFF; abundance: -; v_gene: TRBV19; j_gene: TRBJ1-4; d_gene: TRBD1
CDR3nt: TGTGCCAGCACTACGACAGGGGAGAGCTACACCTTC; CDR3aa: CASTTTGESYTF; abundance: -; v_gene: TRBV28; j_gene: TRBJ1-2; d_gene: TRBD1
CDR3nt: TGCGCCAGCAGCTCACGGACAGGGATCAGCTATGGCTACACCTTC; CDR3aa: CASSSRTGISYGYTF; abundance: -; v_gene: TRBV5-1; j_gene: TRBJ1-2; d_gene: TRBD1
CDR3nt: TGTGCCAGCAGCCGGATGGGGTCCAACTATGGCTACACCTTC; CDR3aa: CASSRMGSNYGYTF; abundance: -; v_gene: TRBV6-5; j_gene: TRBJ1-2; d_gene: -
CDR3nt: TGTGCCAGCGGCCGGGACACGATGCTCTGGAGCAATCAGCCCCAGCATTTT; CDR3aa: CASGRDTMLWSNQPQHF; abundance: -; v_gene: TRBV2; j_gene: TRBJ1-5; d_gene: -
CDR3nt: TGTGCCAGCGAGGTCCCCGGTGGCTACACCTTC; CDR3aa: CASEVPGGYTF; abundance: -; v_gene: TRBV5-4; j_gene: TRBJ1-2; d_gene: -
CDR3nt: TGTGCCAGTAGTTCCTGGACAGGGGTCGGGGAGAACATTCAGTACTTC; CDR3aa: CASSSWTGVGENIQYF; abundance: -; v_gene: TRBV19; j_gene: TRBJ2-4; d_gene: TRBD1
CDR3nt: TGTGCCAGCAGCAAGAGGGGCGGGGACGGGGCCAACGTCCTGACTTTC; CDR3aa: CASSKRGGDGANVLTF; abundance: -; v_gene: TRBV7-9; j_gene: TRBJ2-6; d_gene: -
CDR3nt: TGTGCCAGCAGCCAAGATGAAAGGACAGCCCACTATGGCTACACCTTC; CDR3aa: CASSQDERTAHYGYTF; abundance: -; v_gene: TRBV4-2; j_gene: TRBJ1-2; d_gene: -
CDR3nt: TGTGCCAGCAGTTTAGTCCTCGGGGAGACCCAGTACTTC; CDR3aa: CASSLVLGETQYF; abundance: -; v_gene: TRBV12-3/TRBV12-4; j_gene: TRBJ2-5; d_gene: -
CDR3nt: TGCGCCAGCAGCCAGGGAGGGTCCTCCTACGAGCAGTACTTC; CDR3aa: CASSQGGSSYEQYF; abundance: -; v_gene: TRBV5-1; j_gene: TRBJ2-7; d_gene: TRBD2
CDR3nt: TGTGCCAGCAGACAGGGTTGGACTGAAGCTTTCTTT; CDR3aa: CASRQGWTEAFF; abundance: -; v_gene: TRBV6-5; j_gene: TRBJ1-1; d_gene: -
CDR3nt: TGTGCCAGCAGCTTAGCTCTTACAGGGGAAAATGAAAAACTGTTTTTT; CDR3aa: CASSLALTGENEKLFF; abundance: -; v_gene: TRBV7-8; j_gene: TRBJ1-4; d_gene: TRBD1
CDR3nt: TGTGCCAGCTCACCACTTATTGGACAGGGGGACAATGAGCAGTTCTTC; CDR3aa: CASSPLIGQGDNEQFF; abundance: -; v_gene: TRBV18; j_gene: TRBJ2-1; d_gene: TRBD1
CDR3nt: TGTGCCTTCTTGACGGTGCCCTACGAGCAGTACTTC; CDR3aa: CAFLTVPYEQYF; abundance: -; v_gene: TRBV30; j_gene: TRBJ2-7; d_gene: -
CDR3nt: TGTGCCAGCAGCTCACGGGGCTGGGCGGGGATCGATACGCAGTATTTT; CDR3aa: CASSSRGWAGIDTQYF; abundance: -; v_gene: TRBV7-9; j_gene: TRBJ2-3; d_gene: -
CDR3nt: TGTGCCAGCAGCTTAGAGCGCAGCTCCTACGAGCAGTACTTC; CDR3aa: CASSLERSSYEQYF; abundance: -; v_gene: TRBV11-2; j_gene: TRBJ2-7; d_gene: -
CDR3nt: TGTGCCAGTACCCCTACAGAGGTCCGTAGCAATCAGCCCCAGCATTTT; CDR3aa: CASTPTEVRSNQPQHF; abundance: few; v_gene: TRBV19; j_gene: TRBJ1-5; d_gene: -
CDR3nt: TGCGCCAGCAGTGAGTCTAGATTTACAATAGGTGATTCACCCCTCCACTTT; CDR3aa: CASSESRFTIGDSPLHF; abundance: once; v_gene: TRBV10-2; j_gene: TRBJ1-6; d_gene: -
CDR3nt: TGTGCCAGCAGTGAAGGGGACAGTCGAAGCAATGAGCAGTTCTTC; CDR3aa: CASSEGDSRSNEQFF; abundance: -; v_gene: TRBV6-1; j_gene: TRBJ2-1; d_gene: TRBD1
CDR3nt: TGTGCCAGCAGCTTAGCTGGCAACAATGAGCAGTTCTTC; CDR3aa: CASSLAGNNEQFF; abundance: -; v_gene: TRBV7-2; j_gene: TRBJ2-1; d_gene: -
CDR3nt: TGTGCCAGCGTCCAACCGGGGGGATCGACCGGGGAGCTGTTTTTT; CDR3aa: CASVQPGGSTGELFF; abundance: -; v_gene: TRBV7-8; j_gene: TRBJ2-2; d_gene: TRBD2
CDR3nt: TGTGCCACCAGCGAACGGGCAGGGAAACTCCAAGAGACCCAGTACTTC; CDR3aa: CATSERAGKLQETQYF; abundance: -; v_gene: TRBV15; j_gene: TRBJ2-5; d_gene: -
CDR3nt: TGTGCCAGCAGGGGAATAACGGGACAGGAGCTCTACGAGCAGTACTTC; CDR3aa: CASRGITGQELYEQYF; abundance: -; v_gene: TRBV6-6; j_gene: TRBJ2-7; d_gene: TRBD1
CDR3nt: TGTGCCAGCAGCCCCGGTGGGAGGGTAGAGGACACTGAAGCTTTCTTT; CDR3aa: CASSPGGRVEDTEAFF; abundance: -; v_gene: TRBV5-5; j_gene: TRBJ1-1; d_gene: -
CDR3nt: TGTGCCAGCAGTCAAAACAGGGGGCGTGCTTTCTTT; CDR3aa: CASSQNRGRAFF; abundance: -; v_gene: TRBV6-2/TRBV6-3; j_gene: TRBJ1-1; d_gene: TRBD1
CDR3nt: TGTGCCCCTCCCACCAGCCCGGGGACAGAAGCTTTCTTT; CDR3aa: CAPPTSPGTEAFF; abundance: once; v_gene: TRBV6-4; j_gene: TRBJ1-1; d_gene: -
CDR3nt: TGTGCCAGCTCACCACCAAGGACAGGGGGCTATGGCTACACCTTC; CDR3aa: CASSPPRTGGYGYTF; abundance: -; v_gene: TRBV18; j_gene: TRBJ1-2; d_gene: TRBD1
CDR3nt: TGCGCCAGCAGCCAAGATCAGAATCGGGAGCGGGGCGGGGAGCTGTTTTTT; CDR3aa: CASSQDQNRERGGELFF; abundance: -; v_gene: TRBV4-1; j_gene: TRBJ2-2; d_gene: TRBD2
CDR3nt: TGTGCCAGCAGTTACTTCTTGACCGGGGAGCTGTTTTTT; CDR3aa: CASSYFLTGELFF; abundance: -; v_gene: TRBV6-2/TRBV6-3; j_gene: TRBJ2-2; d_gene: -
CDR3nt: TGTGCCAGCAGCTTGGGGCCTACGTACCAAGAGACCCAGTACTTC; CDR3aa: CASSLGPTYQETQYF; abundance: -; v_gene: TRBV5-4; j_gene: TRBJ2-5; d_gene: -
CDR3nt: TGTGCCAGCAGCCAAGGCCCCCCAAGCAGGGGACGAAACGGGCAGTACTTC; CDR3aa: CASSQGPPSRGRNGQYF; abundance: -; v_gene: TRBV3-1/TRBV3-2; j_gene: TRBJ2-7; d_gene: -
CDR3nt: TGTGCCAGCACCATCAGCCGATCTGGGGCCAACGTCCTGACTTTC; CDR3aa: CASTISRSGANVLTF; abundance: -; v_gene: TRBV6-5; j_gene: TRBJ2-6; d_gene: -
CDR3nt: TGTGCCAGCAGTGAGTCCCAGGCAAGGGACTATGGCTACACCTTC; CDR3aa: CASSESQARDYGYTF; abundance: -; v_gene: TRBV6-1; j_gene: TRBJ1-2; d_gene: -
CDR3nt: TGTGCCACCAAGGGGTCGATCACCGGGGAGCTGTTTTTT; CDR3aa: CATKGSITGELFF; abundance: -; v_gene: TRBV24-1; j_gene: TRBJ2-2; d_gene: -